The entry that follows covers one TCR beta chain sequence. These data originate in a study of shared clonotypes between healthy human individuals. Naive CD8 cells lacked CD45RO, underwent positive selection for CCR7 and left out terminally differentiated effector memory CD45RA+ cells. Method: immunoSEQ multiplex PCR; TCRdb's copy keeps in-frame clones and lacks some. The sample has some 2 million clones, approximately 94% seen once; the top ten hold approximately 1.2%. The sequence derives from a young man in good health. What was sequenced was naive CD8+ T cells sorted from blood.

The CDR3 DNA is TGCGCCAGCAGCTTAGCAGGGCTCTTTTCCTACAATGAGCAGTTCTTC. This gives the protein CASSLAGLFSYNEQFF. The rearrangement joins TRBV5-1 to TRBJ2-1; perhaps TRBD1 as D (5 bases). The CDR3 covers 16 residues. Between the trimmed V and J ends, which lost 2 bases and 1 base, there was a span of 13 bases. From germline, CDR1 is SGHRS and CDR2 YFSETQ.